This passage covers 5 T cell receptor beta chains from one sample sequenced in a study of control samples from healthy donors and cancer patients (dated by TCRdb to 2018 to 2020). The library was generated by the immunoSEQ multiplex PCR assay. In TCRdb, the immuneACCESS table is reduced to in-frame sequences with V and J assigned. These tables do not hold every clone; where another copy was compared, an unresolved V gene accounts for under half, and the others remain unexplained. The sample table shows roughly 38,000 clones, and 80% to 95% are seen once. The ten largest account for approximately 3.9% of the sample. The specimen was blood. The receptors shown here come from a woman between 50 and 59 years old in good health.

This chain connects TRBV2 to TRBJ2-7; a possible D gene is TRBD1 (5 bases). Trimming cost V 6 bases and J 7 bases, with 13 bases left between them. Germline V gene sequence: CDR1 SNHLY, CDR2 FYNNEI. This CDR3 has 12 amino acids. CDR3 sequence (DNA): TGTGCCAGCAGCCCAGGGTGGGGTGAGCAGTACTTC. Translation: CASSPGWGEQYF. Full variable domain (rest looked up from reference TRBV2 and TRBJ2-7): EPEVTQTPSHQVTQMGQEVILRCVPISNHLYFYWYRQILGQKVEFLVSFYNNEISEKSEIFDDQFSVERPDGSNFTLKIRSTKLEDSAMYFCASSPGWGEQYFGPGTRLTVT.

The chain couples TRBV12-5 to TRBJ2-3; D ambiguous. The CDR3 runs to 15 residues. Per germline, CDR1 LGHNT and CDR2 FRNRAP. Trimming shortened V by 1 base and J by 4 bases, and 12 bases separated the two germline ends. The CDR3 region has the DNA TGTGCTAGTGGTTTGGACCCCATACTTGCAGATACGCAGTATTTT. This gives the protein CASGLDPILADTQYF. Looking up the rest from reference TRBV12-5 and TRBJ2-3 gives the full variable domain: DARVTQTPRHKVTEMGQEVTMRCQPILGHNTVFWYRQTMMQGLELLAYFRNRAPLDDSGMPKDRFSAEMPDATLATLKIQPSEPRDSAVYFCASGLDPILADTQYFGPGTRLTVL.

The genes are TRBV7-2 and TRBJ2-3, with 7 bases matching TRBD2. Germline V CDR1 and CDR2: SGHTA, FQGNSA. The trim removed 5 bases at V and 2 bases at J, leaving 10 bases unmatched. The CDR3 spans 16 residues. CDR3 region: CASSPGLVSVTDTQYF. Here the CDR3 DNA reads TGTGCCAGCAGCCCAGGACTAGTCTCTGTCACAGATACGCAGTATTTT.

The chain has TRBV4-2 and TRBJ2-1; TRBD2 is a possible D gene (7 bases). The CDR3 is made up of 20 amino acids. V was pared by 0 bases and J by 2 bases, with 23 bases between. Germline values: CDR1 LGHNA, CDR2 YNFKEQ. The CDR3 DNA reads as TGTGCCAGCAGCCAAGATTTTTCGCGGGTGATGGGGGGGCCCTACAATGAGCAGTTCTTC. This sequence encodes CASSQDFSRVMGGPYNEQFF.

Concerning this clone: The junction and the germline gene differ at one end; a read error may be behind it. V is TRBV28 and J is TRBJ1-6; the D is unclear. The length of the CDR3 is 15 residues. Germline CDR1 reads MDHEN; CDR2 reads SYDVKM. Here the CDR3 DNA reads TGTGCCAGCAGTTACGGACGGTCCTCTAATTCACCCCTCCACTTT. This codes for CASSYGRSSNSPLHF.